The 9 T cell receptor beta chains presented below share a single source sample, sequenced in a study of cytomegalovirus exposure and HLA in healthy donors. A multiplex PCR was run with 60 Vbeta primers and 13 Jbeta primers. Libraries were prepared by immunoSEQ multiplex PCR; TCRdb keeps only in-frame clonotypes and omits some of them. Of 100,000 to 150,000 clones listed, 70% to 80% were seen once; the top ten hold around 2.1%. Sequenced: PBMCs. The receptors come from a man in his fifties in good health and CMV-seronegative.

This clone was recorded a few times. The gene calls are TRBV6-4 and TRBJ1-4, with 7 bases identical to TRBD1. Germline trimming cut 4 bases from V and 2 bases from J; bases unmatched to any gene: 7. CDR1 and CDR2 (germline): MRHNA, SNTAGT. CDR3 length: 16 residues. CDR3 sequence (DNA): TGTGCCAGCAGTGTTAATCCAGGGGGGACTAATGAAAAACTGTTTTTT. This sequence encodes CASSVNPGGTNEKLFF.

The V call is TRBV19, the J call TRBJ1-4; 8 bases line up with TRBD1. The CDR3 extends over 15 amino acids. Germline V CDR1 and CDR2: LNHDA, SQIVND (reference sequence). With V trimmed by 5 bases and J by 0 bases, 2 bases remained unmatched. This chain's CDR3 is CASSSGGSTNEKLFF. The CDR3 DNA follows: TGTGCCAGTAGTTCAGGGGGCTCAACTAATGAAAAACTGTTTTTT.

The chain recombines TRBV6-1 with TRBJ1-4; weak D call: TRBD1 (5 bases). Trimming took 6 bases from V and 8 from J, leaving 16 bases between them. This CDR3 has 14 amino acids. Germline CDR1 is MNHNS and CDR2 is SASEGT. CDR3 bases: TGTGCCAGCAGGGGGGGGAGGGTACGAGAAAAACTGTTTTTT. It specifies CASRGGRVREKLFF.

This clone showed up just a few times. This chain links TRBV2 with TRBJ2-1; unclear D gene. CDR1 and CDR2 from the germline V gene are SNHLY and FYNNEI. V was shortened by 8 bases and J by 0 bases, with 14 bases between the two germline ends. CDR3 size: 15 residues. The CDR3 sequence is CASPTGGNSYNEQFF. The CDR3 DNA follows: TGTGCCAGCCCCACCGGCGGTAACTCCTACAATGAGCAGTTCTTC.

This clone has only a few counts. This chain links TRBV19 with TRBJ1-6; D not resolved. The germline V and J ends were trimmed by 1 base and 7 bases, with 8 bases remaining between them. CDR1 and CDR2 (germline): LNHDA, SQIVND (reference sequence). The CDR3 is made up of 14 amino acids. CDR3 sequence: CASSIGPGNSPLHF. The CDR3 coding sequence is TGTGCCAGTAGTATAGGTCCGGGGAATTCACCCCTCCACTTT.

The J gene is TRBJ1-6, the V gene TRBV2; a weak D match, TRBD1 (6 bases). V dropped 4 bases and J dropped 3 bases, with 10 bases sitting between them. CDR3 size: 15 residues. CDR1 and CDR2 (germline): SNHLY, FYNNEI. The CDR3 DNA is TGTGCCAGCAGTGGTGGCAGGGGCTATAATTCACCCCTCCACTTT. Residues: CASSGGRGYNSPLHF.

V and J are TRBV28 and TRBJ1-4; 7 positions match TRBD1. V shed 5 bases and J 7 bases; nucleotides not matched to a gene: 7. Germline CDR1 reads MDHEN; CDR2 reads SYDVKM. The CDR3 consists of 14 residues. The CDR3 spells CASSDSGGSEKLFF. The CDR3 coding sequence is TGTGCCAGCAGTGACTCAGGGGGTTCTGAAAAACTGTTTTTT.

The chain employs TRBV5-1 and TRBJ1-1; the match to TRBD1 covers 9 bases. Germline lookup yields CDR1 SGHRS and CDR2 YFSETQ. CDR3 length: 15 residues. V lost 0 bases and J lost 3; bases outside the gene matches: 3. In DNA form, the CDR3 reads TGCGCCAGCAGCTTGGGGGACAGGGACCACACTGAAGCTTTCTTT. Protein product: CASSLGDRDHTEAFF.

CDR3 amino acids: CASSTFTGVPYNEQFF. The CDR3 region has the DNA TGTGCCAGCAGCACATTCACAGGGGTCCCCTACAATGAGCAGTTCTTC. The V and J genes are TRBV5-4 and TRBJ2-1; the match to TRBD1 covers 7 bases. Germline V gene sequence: CDR1 SGHNT, CDR2 YYREEE (reference sequence). This CDR3 comprises 16 residues. V gave up 4 bases and J gave up 2 bases; unmatched junction bases: 9.